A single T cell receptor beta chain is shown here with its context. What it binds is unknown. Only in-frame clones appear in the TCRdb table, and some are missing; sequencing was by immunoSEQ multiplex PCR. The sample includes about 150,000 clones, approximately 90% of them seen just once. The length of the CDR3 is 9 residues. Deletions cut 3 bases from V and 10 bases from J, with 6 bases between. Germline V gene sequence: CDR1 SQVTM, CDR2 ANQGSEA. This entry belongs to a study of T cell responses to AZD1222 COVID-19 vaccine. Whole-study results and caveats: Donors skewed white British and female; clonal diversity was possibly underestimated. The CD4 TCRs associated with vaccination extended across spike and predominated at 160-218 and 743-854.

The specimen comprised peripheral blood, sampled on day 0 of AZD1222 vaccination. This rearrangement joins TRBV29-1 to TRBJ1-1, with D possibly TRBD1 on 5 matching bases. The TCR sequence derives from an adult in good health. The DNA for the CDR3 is TGCAGCGTTGACGGGGGAGCTTTCTTT. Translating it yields CSVDGGAFF.